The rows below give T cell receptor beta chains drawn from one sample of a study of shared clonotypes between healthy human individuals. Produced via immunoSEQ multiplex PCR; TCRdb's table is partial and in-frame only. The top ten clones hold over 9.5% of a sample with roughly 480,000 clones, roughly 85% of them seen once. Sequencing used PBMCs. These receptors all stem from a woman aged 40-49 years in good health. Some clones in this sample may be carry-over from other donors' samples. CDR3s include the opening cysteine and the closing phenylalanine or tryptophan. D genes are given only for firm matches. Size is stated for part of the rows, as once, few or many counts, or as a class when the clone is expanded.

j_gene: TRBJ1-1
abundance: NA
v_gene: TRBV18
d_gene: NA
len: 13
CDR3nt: TGTGCCAGCTCGGTCTCCCAGAACACTGAAGCTTTCTTT
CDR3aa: CASSVSQNTEAFF

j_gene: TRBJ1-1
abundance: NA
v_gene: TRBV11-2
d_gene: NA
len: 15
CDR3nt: TGTGCCAGCAGCCCCCGACTCCGGGCAGACACTGAAGCTTTCTTT
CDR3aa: CASSPRLRADTEAFF

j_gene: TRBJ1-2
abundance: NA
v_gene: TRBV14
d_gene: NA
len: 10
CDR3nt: TGTGCCAGCAGCCTCAGGTGGTACACCTTC
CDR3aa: CASSLRWYTF

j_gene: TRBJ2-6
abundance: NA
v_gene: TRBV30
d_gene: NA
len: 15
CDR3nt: TGTGCCTGGAGTCCCTCGAAATCTGGGGCCAACGTCCTGACTTTC
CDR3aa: CAWSPSKSGANVLTF

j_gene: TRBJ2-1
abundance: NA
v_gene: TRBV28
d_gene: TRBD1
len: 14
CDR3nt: TGTGCCAGCAGTACCCGGGACAGGGAGAATGAGCAGTTCTTC
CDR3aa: CASSTRDRENEQFF

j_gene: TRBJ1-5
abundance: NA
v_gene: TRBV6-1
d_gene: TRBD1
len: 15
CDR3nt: TGTGCCAGCAGTGAAGCAGCAGGGGGGGGTCAGCCCCAGCATTTT
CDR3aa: CASSEAAGGGQPQHF

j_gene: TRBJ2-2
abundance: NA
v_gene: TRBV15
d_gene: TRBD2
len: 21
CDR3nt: TGTGCCACCAGCATGCGGGGGGAGCCGGGACTAGCGGGAGGTACCGGAGGGGAGCTGTTTTTT
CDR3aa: CATSMRGEPGLAGGTGGELFF

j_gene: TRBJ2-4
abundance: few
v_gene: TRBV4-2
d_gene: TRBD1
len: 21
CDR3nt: TGTGCCAGCAGCCAGATGGGGGGACAGGGGGCGCGAGGGTCCGCCAAAAACATTCAGTACTTC
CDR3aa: CASSQMGGQGARGSAKNIQYF

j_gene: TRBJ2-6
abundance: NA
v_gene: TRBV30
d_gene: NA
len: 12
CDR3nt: TGTGCCTGGAGTTCTGGGGCCAACGTCCTGACTTTC
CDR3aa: CAWSSGANVLTF

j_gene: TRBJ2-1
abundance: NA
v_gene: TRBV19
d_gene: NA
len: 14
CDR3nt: TGTGCCAGTAGTATAGGGGGTCGCTACAATGAGCAGTTCTTC
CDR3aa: CASSIGGRYNEQFF

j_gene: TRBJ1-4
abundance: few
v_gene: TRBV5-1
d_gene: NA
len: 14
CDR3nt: TGCGCCAGCAGCCTTTCCGGAGGCGGTGAAAAACTGTTTTTT
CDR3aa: CASSLSGGGEKLFF

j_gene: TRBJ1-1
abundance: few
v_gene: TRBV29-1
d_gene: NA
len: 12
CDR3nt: TGCAGCGCCCGCTTCGGGAACACTGAAGCTTTCTTT
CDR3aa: CSARFGNTEAFF

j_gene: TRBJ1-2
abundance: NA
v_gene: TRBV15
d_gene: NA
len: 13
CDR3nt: TGTGCCACCAGTCCAGGGACTCGCTATGGCTACACCTTC
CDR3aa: CATSPGTRYGYTF

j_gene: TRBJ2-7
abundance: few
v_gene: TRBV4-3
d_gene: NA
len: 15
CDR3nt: TGCGCCAGCAGCCAAGATCCAGCGCCGCCCGCCGAGCAGTACTTC
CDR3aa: CASSQDPAPPAEQYF

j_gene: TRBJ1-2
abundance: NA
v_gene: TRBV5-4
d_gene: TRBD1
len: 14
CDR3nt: TGTGCCAGCAGCTTGGACAGGGGGTTTGGTGGCTACACCTTC
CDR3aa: CASSLDRGFGGYTF

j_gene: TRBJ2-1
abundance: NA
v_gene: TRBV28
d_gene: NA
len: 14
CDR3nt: TGTGCCAGCAGTTTGGGGCAGGGGGGGAATGAGCAGTTCTTC
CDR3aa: CASSLGQGGNEQFF

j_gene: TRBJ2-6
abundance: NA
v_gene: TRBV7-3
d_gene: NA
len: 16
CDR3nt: TGTGCCAGCAGCTTATCAACGGGTGCTGGGGCCAACGTCCTGACTTTC
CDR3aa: CASSLSTGAGANVLTF

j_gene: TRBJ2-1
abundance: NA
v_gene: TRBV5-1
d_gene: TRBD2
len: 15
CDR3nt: TGCGCCAGCAGCTTGGAGGTAGCGGGAGGGGGTGAGCAGTTCTTC
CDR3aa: CASSLEVAGGGEQFF

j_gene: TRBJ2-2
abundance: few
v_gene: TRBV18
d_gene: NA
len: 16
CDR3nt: TGTGCCAGCTCACACGACAGGATTAAGGACACCGGGGAGCTGTTTTTT
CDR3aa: CASSHDRIKDTGELFF

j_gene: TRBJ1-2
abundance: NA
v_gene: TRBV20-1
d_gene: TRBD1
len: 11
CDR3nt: TGCAGGACAGGGGCAACCCATGGCTACACCTTC
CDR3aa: CRTGATHGYTF

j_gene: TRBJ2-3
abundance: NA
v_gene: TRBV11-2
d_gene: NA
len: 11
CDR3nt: TGTGCCAGCAGCTTACAAGATACGCAGTATTTT
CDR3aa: CASSLQDTQYF

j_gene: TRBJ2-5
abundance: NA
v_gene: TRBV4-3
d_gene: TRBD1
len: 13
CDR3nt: TGCGCCAGCAGTACGGACAGGCAAGAGACCCAGTACTTC
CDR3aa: CASSTDRQETQYF

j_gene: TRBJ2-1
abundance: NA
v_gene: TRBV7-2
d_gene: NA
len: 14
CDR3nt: TGTGCCAGCAGCTTAGCGGTAAGATACAATGAGCAGTTCTTC
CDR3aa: CASSLAVRYNEQFF

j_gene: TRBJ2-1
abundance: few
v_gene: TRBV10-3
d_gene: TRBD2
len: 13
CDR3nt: TGTGCCATCAGTGAGTCTCGGGGGGACGAGCAGTTCTTC
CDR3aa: CAISESRGDEQFF

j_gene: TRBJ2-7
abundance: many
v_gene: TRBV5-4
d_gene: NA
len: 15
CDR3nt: TGTGCCAGCGGAAATGGGGTTGGGGCCTCCTACGAGCAGTACTTC
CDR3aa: CASGNGVGASYEQYF

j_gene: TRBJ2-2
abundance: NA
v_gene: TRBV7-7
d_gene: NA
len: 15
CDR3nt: TGTGCTAGCAGCCCTTCGTGGGGGGCCACCGGGGAGCTGTTTTTT
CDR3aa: CASSPSWGATGELFF

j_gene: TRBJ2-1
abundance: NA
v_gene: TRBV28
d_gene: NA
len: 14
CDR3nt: TGTGCCAGCAGTCTCCAACGGGAGAGGCATGAGCAGTTCTTC
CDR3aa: CASSLQRERHEQFF

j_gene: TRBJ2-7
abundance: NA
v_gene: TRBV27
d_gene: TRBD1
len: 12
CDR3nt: TGTGCCAGCACCCCAGGGGGTCGAGAGCAGTACTTC
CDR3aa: CASTPGGREQYF

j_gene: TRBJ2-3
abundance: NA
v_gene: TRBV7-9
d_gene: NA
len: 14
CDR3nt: TGTGCCAGCAGCATTCAGACAGGCACAGATACGCAGTATTTT
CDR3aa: CASSIQTGTDTQYF

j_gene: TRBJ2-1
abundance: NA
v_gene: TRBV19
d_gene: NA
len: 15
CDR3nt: TGTGCCAGTAGTATATGGCTAGCGCCCCACTATGAGCAGTTCTTC
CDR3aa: CASSIWLAPHYEQFF

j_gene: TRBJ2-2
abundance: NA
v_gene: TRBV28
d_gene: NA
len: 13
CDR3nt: TGTGCCAGCAGTTTACATGGTTTTATGGGGCTGTTTTTT
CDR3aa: CASSLHGFMGLFF

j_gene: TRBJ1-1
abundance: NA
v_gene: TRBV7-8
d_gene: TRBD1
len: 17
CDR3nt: TGTGCCAGCAGCCTCCGGGACAGGGGGGGAAAGAACACTGAAGCTTTCTTT
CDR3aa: CASSLRDRGGKNTEAFF

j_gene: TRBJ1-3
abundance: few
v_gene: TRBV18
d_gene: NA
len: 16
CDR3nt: TGTGCCAGCTCACCACCTGCTGGAGGCCCTGGAAACACCATATATTTT
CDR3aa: CASSPPAGGPGNTIYF

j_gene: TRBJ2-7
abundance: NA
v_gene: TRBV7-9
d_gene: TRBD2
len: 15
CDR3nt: TGTGCCAGCAGCTTAATGGCTAGCGGGAGTAACGAGCAGTACTTC
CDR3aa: CASSLMASGSNEQYF

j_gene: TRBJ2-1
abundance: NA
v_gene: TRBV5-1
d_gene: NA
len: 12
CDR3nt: TGCGCCAGCACCCGGGGCGGCAATGAGCAGTTCTTC
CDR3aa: CASTRGGNEQFF

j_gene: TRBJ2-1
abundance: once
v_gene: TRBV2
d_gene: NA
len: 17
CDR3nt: TGTGCCAGCAGTGGGGGAGCGAGCGGAAGCTCCTACAATGAGCAGTTCTTC
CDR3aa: CASSGGASGSSYNEQFF

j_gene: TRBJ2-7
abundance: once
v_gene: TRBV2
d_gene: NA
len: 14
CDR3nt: TGTGCCAGCAGTGTAGCAGCGGGCCCCTACGAGCAGTACTTC
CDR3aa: CASSVAAGPYEQYF

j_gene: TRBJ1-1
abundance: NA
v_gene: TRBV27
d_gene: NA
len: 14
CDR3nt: TGTGCCAGCAGTTTCGCAGGCATGAACACTGAAGCTTTCTTT
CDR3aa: CASSFAGMNTEAFF

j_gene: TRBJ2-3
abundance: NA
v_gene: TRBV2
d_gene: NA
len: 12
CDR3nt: TGTGCCAGCAGTGTTACACCAGATACGCAGTATTTT
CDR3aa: CASSVTPDTQYF

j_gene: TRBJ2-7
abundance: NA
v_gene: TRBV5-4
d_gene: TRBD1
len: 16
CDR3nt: TGTGCCAGCAGCTTCTCCGGGACAGCGAGATCGTACGAGCAGTACTTC
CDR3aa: CASSFSGTARSYEQYF

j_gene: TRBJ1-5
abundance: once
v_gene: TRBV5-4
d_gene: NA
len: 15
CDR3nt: TGTGCCAGCAGCTTGGACAGGGACCCAAGACAGCCCCAGCATTTT
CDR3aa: CASSLDRDPRQPQHF

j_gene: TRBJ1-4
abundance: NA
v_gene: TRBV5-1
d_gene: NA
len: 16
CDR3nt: TGCGCCAGCAGCTTTAACAGACCTTCAACTAATGAAAAACTGTTTTTT
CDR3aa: CASSFNRPSTNEKLFF

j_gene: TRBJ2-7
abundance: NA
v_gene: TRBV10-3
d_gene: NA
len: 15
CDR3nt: TGTGCCATCAGTGAGTCTTGGGGCGAAACCTACGAGCAGTACTTC
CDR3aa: CAISESWGETYEQYF

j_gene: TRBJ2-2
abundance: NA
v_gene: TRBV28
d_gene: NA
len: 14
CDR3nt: TGTGCCAGCATAGACAGTGGAGCTTTCGGGGAGCTGTTTTTT
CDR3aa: CASIDSGAFGELFF

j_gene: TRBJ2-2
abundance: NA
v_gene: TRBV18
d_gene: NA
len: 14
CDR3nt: TGTGCCAGCTCACCCAGGACGAACACCGGGGAGCTGTTTTTT
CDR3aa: CASSPRTNTGELFF

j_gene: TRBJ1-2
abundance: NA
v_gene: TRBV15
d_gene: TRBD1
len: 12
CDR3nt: TGTGCCACCGCACAGGGGTCCTATGGCTACACCTTC
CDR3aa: CATAQGSYGYTF

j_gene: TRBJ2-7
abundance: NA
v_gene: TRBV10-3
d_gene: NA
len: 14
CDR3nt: TGTGCCGCGTCCCCGGGTTACTCCTCCTACGAGCAGTACTTC
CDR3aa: CAASPGYSSYEQYF

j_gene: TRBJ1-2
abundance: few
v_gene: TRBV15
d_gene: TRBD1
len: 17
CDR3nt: TGTGCCACCAGCAGAGATCTAGGGGCAGGGGGCGAGGTTGGCTACACCTTC
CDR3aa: CATSRDLGAGGEVGYTF

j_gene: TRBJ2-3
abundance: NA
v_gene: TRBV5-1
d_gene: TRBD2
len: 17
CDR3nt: TGCGCCAGCAGCGTCGGGACTAGCGAAACTAGCACAGATACGCAGTATTTT
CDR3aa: CASSVGTSETSTDTQYF

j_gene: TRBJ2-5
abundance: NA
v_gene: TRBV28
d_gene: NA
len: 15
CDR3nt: TGTGCCAGCATCCCCTGGAGTACAGAGCTAGAGACCCAGTACTTC
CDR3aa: CASIPWSTELETQYF